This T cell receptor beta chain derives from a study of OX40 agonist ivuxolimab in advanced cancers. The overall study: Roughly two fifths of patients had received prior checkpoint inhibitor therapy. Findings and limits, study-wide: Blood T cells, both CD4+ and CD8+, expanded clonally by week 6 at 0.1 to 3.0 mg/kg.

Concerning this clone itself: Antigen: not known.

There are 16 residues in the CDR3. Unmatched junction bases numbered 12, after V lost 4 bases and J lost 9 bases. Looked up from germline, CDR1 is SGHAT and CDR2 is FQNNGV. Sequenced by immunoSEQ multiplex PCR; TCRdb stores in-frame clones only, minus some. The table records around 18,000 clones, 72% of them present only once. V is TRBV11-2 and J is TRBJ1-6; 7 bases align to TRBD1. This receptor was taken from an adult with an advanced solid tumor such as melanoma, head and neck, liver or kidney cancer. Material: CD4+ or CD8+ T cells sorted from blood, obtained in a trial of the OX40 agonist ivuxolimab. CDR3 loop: CASSSPMINRGSPLHF. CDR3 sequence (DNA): TGTGCCAGCAGCTCTCCTATGATAAACAGGGGTTCACCCCTCCACTTT. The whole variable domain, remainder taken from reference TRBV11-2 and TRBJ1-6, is EAGVAQSPRYKIIEKRQSVAFWCNPISGHATLYWYQQILGQGPKLLIQFQNNGVVDDSQLPKDRFSAERLKGVDSTLKIQPAKLEDSAVYLCASSSPMINRGSPLHFGNGTRLTVT.